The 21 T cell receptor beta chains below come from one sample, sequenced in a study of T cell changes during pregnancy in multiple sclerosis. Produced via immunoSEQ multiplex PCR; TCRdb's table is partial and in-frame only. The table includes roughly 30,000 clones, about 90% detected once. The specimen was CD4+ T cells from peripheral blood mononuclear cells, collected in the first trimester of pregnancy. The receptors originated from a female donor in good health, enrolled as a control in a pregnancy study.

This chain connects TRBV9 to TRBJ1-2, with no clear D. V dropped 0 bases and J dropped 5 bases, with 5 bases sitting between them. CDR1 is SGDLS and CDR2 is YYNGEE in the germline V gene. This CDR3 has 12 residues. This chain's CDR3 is CASSVDRYGYTF. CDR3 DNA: TGTGCCAGCAGCGTAGACAGATATGGCTACACCTTC.

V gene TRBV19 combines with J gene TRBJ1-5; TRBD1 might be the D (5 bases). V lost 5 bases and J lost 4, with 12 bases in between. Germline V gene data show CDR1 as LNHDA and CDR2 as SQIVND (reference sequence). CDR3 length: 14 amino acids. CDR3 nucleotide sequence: TGTGCCAGTAGTGCGACAGTTTTTAATCAGCCCCAGCATTTT. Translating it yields CASSATVFNQPQHF.

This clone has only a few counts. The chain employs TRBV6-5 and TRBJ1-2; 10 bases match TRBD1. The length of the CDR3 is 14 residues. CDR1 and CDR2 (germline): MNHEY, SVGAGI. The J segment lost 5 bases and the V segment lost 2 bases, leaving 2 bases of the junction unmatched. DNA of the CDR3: TGTGCCAGCAGTTACGGGACAGGGGTTTATGGCTACACCTTC. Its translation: CASSYGTGVYGYTF.

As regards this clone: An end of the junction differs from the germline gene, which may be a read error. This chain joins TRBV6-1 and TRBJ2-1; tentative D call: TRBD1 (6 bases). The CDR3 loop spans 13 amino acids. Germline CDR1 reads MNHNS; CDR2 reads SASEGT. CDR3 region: CAGERSSYNEQFF. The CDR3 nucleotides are TGCGCAGGGGAGCGTTCCTCCTACAATGAGCAGTTCTTC.

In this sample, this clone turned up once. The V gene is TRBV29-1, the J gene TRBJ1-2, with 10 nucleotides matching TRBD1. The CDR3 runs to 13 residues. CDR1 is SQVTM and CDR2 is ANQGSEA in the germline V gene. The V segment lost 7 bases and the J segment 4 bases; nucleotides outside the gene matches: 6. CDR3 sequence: CSAGGQGSYGYTF. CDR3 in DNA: TGCAGCGCGGGGGGACAGGGGAGCTATGGCTACACCTTC.

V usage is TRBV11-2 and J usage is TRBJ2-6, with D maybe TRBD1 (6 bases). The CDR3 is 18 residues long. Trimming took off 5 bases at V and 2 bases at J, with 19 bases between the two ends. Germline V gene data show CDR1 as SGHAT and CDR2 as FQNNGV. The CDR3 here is CASSGPQGWGTGANVLTF. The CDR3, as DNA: TGTGCCAGCAGCGGACCCCAGGGGTGGGGGACTGGGGCCAACGTCCTGACTTTC.

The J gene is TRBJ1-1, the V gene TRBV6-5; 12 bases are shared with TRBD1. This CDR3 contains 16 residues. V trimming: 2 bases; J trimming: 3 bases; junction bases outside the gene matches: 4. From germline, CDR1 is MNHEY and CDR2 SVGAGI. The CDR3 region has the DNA TGTGCCAGCAGTTACGGGGACAGGGGGCTTGACACTGAAGCTTTCTTT. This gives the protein CASSYGDRGLDTEAFF.

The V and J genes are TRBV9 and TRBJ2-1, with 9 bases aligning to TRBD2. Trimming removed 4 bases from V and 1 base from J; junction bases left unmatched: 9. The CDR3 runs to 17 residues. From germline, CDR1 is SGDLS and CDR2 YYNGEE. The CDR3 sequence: CASSPSGSGGSYNEQFF. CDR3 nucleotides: TGTGCCAGCAGCCCTTCCGGGAGCGGGGGGTCCTACAATGAGCAGTTCTTC.

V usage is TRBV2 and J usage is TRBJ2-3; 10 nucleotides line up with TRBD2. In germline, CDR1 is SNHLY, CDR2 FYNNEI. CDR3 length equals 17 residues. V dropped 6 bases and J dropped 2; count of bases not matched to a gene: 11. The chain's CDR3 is CASSLLPSGGYTDTQYF. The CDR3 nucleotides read TGTGCCAGCAGCCTCCTACCTAGCGGGGGATACACAGATACGCAGTATTTT. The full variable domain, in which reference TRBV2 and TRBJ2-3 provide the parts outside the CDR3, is EPEVTQTPSHQVTQMGQEVILRCVPISNHLYFYWYRQILGQKVEFLVSFYNNEISEKSEIFDDQFSVERPDGSNFTLKIRSTKLEDSAMYFCASSLLPSGGYTDTQYFGPGTRLTVL.

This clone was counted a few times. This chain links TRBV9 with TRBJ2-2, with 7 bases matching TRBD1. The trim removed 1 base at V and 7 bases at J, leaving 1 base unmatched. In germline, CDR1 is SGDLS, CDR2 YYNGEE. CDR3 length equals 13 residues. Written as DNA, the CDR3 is TGTGCCAGCAGCGTAAGGGACAGCGGGGAGCTGTTTTTT. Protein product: CASSVRDSGELFF.

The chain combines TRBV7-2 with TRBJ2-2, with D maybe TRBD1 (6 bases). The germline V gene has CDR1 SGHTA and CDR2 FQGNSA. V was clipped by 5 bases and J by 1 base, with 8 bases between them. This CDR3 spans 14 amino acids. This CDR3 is CASSPGQNTGELFF. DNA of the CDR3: TGTGCCAGCAGCCCGGGACAGAACACCGGGGAGCTGTTTTTT.

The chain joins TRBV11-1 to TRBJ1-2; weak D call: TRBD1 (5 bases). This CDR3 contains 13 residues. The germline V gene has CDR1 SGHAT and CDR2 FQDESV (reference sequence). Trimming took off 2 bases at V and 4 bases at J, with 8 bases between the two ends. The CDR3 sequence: CASSLRGTYGYTF. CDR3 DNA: TGTGCCAGCAGCTTAAGGGGAACCTATGGCTACACCTTC.

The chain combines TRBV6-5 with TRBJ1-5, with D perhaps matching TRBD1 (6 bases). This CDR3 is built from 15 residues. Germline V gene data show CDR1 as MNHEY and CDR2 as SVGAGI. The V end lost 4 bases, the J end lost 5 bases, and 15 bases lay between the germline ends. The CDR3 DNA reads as TGTGCCAGCAGTTCAAGTGCAGGGGTGGATCAGCCCCAGCATTTT. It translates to CASSSSAGVDQPQHF.

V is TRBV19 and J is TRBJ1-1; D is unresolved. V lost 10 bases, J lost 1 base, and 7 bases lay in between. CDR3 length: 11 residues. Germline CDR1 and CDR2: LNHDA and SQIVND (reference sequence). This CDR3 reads CATGGNTEAFF. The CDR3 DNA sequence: TGTGCCACCGGAGGGAACACTGAAGCTTTCTTT.

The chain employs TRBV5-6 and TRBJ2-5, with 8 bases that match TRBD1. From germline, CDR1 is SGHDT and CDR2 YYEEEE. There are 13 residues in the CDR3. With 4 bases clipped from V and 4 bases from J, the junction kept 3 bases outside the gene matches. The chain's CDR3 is CASSRTGSETQYF. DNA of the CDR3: TGTGCCAGCAGCCGGACAGGGTCAGAGACCCAGTACTTC.

The CDR3 here is CASSHPDRNEQYF. In nucleotides, the CDR3 is TGCGCCAGCAGCCACCCCGACAGGAACGAGCAGTACTTC. The rearrangement joins TRBV5-1 to TRBJ2-7; weak D call: TRBD1 (6 bases). This CDR3 has 13 amino acids. The V end lost 4 bases, the J end lost 5 bases, and 13 bases lay between the germline ends. Germline V gene data show CDR1 as SGHRS and CDR2 as YFSETQ.

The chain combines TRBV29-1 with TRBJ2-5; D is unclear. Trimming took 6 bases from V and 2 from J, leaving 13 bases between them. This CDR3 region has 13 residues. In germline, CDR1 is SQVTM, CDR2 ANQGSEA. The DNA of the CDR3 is TGCAGCGTGTCGATTGGTCGGCAAGAGACCCAGTACTTC. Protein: CSVSIGRQETQYF.

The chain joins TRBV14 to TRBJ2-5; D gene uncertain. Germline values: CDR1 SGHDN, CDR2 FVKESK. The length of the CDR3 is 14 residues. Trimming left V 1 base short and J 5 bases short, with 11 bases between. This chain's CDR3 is CASSQGIPGETQYF. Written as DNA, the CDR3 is TGTGCCAGCAGCCAAGGGATTCCCGGGGAGACCCAGTACTTC.

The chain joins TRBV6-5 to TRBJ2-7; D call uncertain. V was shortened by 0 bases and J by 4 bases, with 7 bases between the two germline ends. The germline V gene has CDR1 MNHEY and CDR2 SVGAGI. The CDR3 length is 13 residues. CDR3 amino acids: CASSYSGQYEQYF. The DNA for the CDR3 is TGTGCCAGCAGTTACTCTGGTCAGTACGAGCAGTACTTC.

This CDR3 is CAGRSPAREQYF. CDR3 nucleotide sequence: TGTGCCGGTAGGTCCCCAGCGCGCGAGCAGTACTTC. V is TRBV30 and J is TRBJ2-7; D gene uncertain. Trimming took 8 bases from V and 6 from J, leaving 17 bases between them. CDR1 is GTSNPN and CDR2 is SVGIG in the germline V gene (reference sequence). This CDR3 has 12 amino acids.

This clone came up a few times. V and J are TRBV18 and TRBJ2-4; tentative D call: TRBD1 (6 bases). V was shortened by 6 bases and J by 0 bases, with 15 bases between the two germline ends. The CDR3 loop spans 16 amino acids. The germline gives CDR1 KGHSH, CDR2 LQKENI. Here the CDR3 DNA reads TGTGCCAGCTCCCCAAGACAGGAGATAGCCAAAAACATTCAGTACTTC. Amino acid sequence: CASSPRQEIAKNIQYF.